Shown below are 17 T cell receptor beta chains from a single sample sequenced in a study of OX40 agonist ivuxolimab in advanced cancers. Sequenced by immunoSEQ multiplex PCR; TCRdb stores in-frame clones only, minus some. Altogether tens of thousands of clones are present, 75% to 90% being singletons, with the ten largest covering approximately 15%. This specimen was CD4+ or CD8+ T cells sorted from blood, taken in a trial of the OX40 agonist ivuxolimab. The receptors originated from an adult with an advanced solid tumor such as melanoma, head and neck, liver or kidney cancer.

The CDR3, as DNA: TGTGCCAGCAGTTCCCGGACAGGCCGAGGGGAGTTCTTC. This translates into CASSSRTGRGEFF. The genes are TRBV27 and TRBJ2-1, with 7 bases that match TRBD1. Germline-derived CDR1 and CDR2 are MNHEY and SMNVEV (reference sequence). Trimming cost V 4 bases and J 14 bases; bases outside gene matches: 11. The CDR3 spans 13 residues.

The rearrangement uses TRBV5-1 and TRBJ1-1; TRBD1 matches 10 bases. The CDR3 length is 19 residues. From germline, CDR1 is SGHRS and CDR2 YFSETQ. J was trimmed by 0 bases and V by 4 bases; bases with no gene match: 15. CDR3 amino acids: CASSPTGTGDPRVNTEAFF. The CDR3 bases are TGCGCCAGCAGCCCCACCGGGACAGGGGACCCCCGGGTGAACACTGAAGCTTTCTTT.

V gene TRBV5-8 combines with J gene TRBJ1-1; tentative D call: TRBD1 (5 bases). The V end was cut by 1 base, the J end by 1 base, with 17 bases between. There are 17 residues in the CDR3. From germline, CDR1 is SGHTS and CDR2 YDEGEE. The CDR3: CASSLWWPGKQNTEAFF. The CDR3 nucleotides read TGTGCCAGCAGCTTGTGGTGGCCAGGGAAACAGAACACTGAAGCTTTCTTT.

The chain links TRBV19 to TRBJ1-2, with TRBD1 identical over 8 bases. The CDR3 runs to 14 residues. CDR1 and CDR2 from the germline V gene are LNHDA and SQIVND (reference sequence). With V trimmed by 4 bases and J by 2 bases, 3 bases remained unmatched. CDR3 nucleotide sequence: TGTGCCAGTAGTACCCAGGGGGCGAACTATGGCTACACCTTC. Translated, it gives CASSTQGANYGYTF.

CDR3 sequence reads: CASSLAPGTGTEAFF. The CDR3 DNA sequence: TGCGCCAGCAGCTTGGCCCCTGGGACAGGCACTGAAGCTTTCTTT. V usage is TRBV5-1 and J usage is TRBJ1-1, with 8 bases lining up with TRBD1. With V trimmed by 0 bases and J by 4 bases, 5 bases remained unmatched. The CDR3 length is 15 residues. Germline assignment: CDR1 SGHRS and CDR2 YFSETQ. The complete variable domain, with remaining parts taken from reference TRBV5-1 and TRBJ1-1, reads KAGVTQTPRYLIKTRGQQVTLSCSPISGHRSVSWYQQTPGQGLQFLFEYFSETQRNKGNFPGRFSGRQFSNSRSEMNVSTLELGDSALYLCASSLAPGTGTEAFFGQGTRLTVV.

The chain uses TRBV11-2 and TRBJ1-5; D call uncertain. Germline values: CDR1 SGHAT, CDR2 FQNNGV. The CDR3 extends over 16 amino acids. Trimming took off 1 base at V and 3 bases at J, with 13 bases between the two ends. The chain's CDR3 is CASSLVPGPNNQPQHF. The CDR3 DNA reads TGTGCCAGCAGCTTAGTCCCCGGACCGAACAATCAGCCCCAGCATTTT.

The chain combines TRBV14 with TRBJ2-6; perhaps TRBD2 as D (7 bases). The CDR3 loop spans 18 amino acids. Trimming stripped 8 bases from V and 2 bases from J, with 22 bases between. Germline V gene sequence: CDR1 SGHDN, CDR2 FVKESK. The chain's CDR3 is CASARGGQGSPGANVLTF. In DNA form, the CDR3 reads TGTGCCAGCGCCCGCGGGGGCCAGGGGAGCCCTGGGGCCAACGTCCTGACTTTC.

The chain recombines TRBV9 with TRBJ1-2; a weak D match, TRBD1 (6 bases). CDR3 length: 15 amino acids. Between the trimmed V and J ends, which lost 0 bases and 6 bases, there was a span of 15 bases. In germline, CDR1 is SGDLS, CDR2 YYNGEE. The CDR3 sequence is CASSVGNRAQDGYTF. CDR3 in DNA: TGTGCCAGCAGCGTAGGGAACAGGGCCCAGGATGGCTACACCTTC.

CDR3 protein: CASSTRRSESYNEQFF. In DNA, the CDR3 is TGTGCCAGCAGCACCAGGCGTAGCGAGTCCTACAATGAGCAGTTCTTC. The rearrangement links TRBV27 to TRBJ2-1, with D maybe TRBD2 (5 bases). Per germline, CDR1 MNHEY and CDR2 SMNVEV (reference sequence). The CDR3 consists of 16 residues. Trimming stripped 6 bases from V and 1 base from J, with 16 bases between.

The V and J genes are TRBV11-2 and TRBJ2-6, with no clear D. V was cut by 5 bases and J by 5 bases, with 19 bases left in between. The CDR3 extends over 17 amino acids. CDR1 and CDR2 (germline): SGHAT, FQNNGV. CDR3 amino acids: CASSRHEQQSRANVLTF. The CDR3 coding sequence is TGTGCCAGCAGCAGGCATGAGCAACAAAGTCGGGCCAACGTCCTGACTTTC.

The CDR3 loop reads CASSGYEQYF. In DNA, the CDR3 is TGTGCCAGCAGCGGCTACGAGCAGTACTTC. V usage is TRBV9 and J usage is TRBJ2-7; D is unresolved. Trimming took off 3 bases at V and 3 bases at J, with 1 base between the two ends. Per germline, CDR1 SGDLS and CDR2 YYNGEE. This CDR3 is 10 amino acids long. Filled out from reference TRBV9 and TRBJ2-7, the complete variable domain reads DSGVTQTPKHLITATGQRVTLRCSPRSGDLSVYWYQQSLDQGLQFLIQYYNGEERAKGNILERFSAQQFPDLHSELNLSSLELGDSALYFCASSGYEQYFGPGTRLTVT.

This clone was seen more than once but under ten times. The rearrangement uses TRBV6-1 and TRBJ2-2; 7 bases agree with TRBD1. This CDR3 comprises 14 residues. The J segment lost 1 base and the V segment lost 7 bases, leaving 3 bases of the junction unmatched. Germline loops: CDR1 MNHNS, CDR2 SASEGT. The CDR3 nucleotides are TGTGCCAGCAAGACAGGGTGGAACACCGGGGAGCTGTTTTTT. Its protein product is CASKTGWNTGELFF.

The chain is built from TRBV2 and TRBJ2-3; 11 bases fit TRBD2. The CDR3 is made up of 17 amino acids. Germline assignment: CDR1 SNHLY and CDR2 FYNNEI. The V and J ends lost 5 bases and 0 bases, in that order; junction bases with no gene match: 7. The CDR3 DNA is TGTGCCAGCAGTCGGCTAGCGGGGGGACAAAGCACAGATACGCAGTATTTT. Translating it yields CASSRLAGGQSTDTQYF.

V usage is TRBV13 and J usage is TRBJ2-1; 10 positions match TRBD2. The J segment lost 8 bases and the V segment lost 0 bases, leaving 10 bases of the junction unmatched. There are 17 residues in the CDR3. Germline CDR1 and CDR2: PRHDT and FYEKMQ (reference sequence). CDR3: CASSLGRLAGVLDEQFF. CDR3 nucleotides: TGTGCCAGCAGCTTAGGTCGGCTAGCGGGAGTATTGGATGAGCAGTTCTTC.

CDR3 region: CASSSTGNEQFF. CDR3 nucleotides: TGTGCCAGCAGCTCGACAGGGAATGAGCAGTTCTTC. The V gene is TRBV5-4, the J gene TRBJ2-1, with 7 bases identical to TRBD1. The CDR3 is 12 amino acids. After removal of 3 bases from V and 7 bases from J, the junction contained 1 base not matched to a gene. Germline V lookup: CDR1 SGHNT, CDR2 YYREEE (reference sequence).

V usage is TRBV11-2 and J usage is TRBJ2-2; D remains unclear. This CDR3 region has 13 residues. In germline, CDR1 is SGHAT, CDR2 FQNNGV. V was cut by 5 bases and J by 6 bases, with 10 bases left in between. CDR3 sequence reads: CASSHLSPGELFF. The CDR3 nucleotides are TGTGCCAGCAGCCACCTCTCCCCCGGGGAGCTGTTTTTT.

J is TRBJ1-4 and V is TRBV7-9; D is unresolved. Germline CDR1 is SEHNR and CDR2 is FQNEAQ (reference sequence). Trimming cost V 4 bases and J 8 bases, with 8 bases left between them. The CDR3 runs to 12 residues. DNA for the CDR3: TGTGCCAGCAGCTGGGATGTGGAAAAACTGTTTTTT. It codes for CASSWDVEKLFF.